Presented here are 27 T cell receptor beta chains from one specimen sequenced in a study of blood T cell repertoires in COVID-19. The repertoire was sequenced with immunoSEQ multiplex PCR; TCRdb's copy has only in-frame clones and lacks some. The table lists about 190,000 clones, around four fifths of them singletons. The sample taken for sequencing was peripheral blood. These receptors originate from a human donor in a cohort sampled during active COVID-19.

This chain connects TRBV5-4 to TRBJ2-5; weak D call: TRBD2 (6 bases). Germline V gene lookup returns CDR1 SGHNT and CDR2 YYREEE (reference sequence). This CDR3 is built from 15 residues. The ends were cut back, 1 base at V and 5 bases at J, with 15 bases in the middle. The CDR3, as DNA: TGTGCCAGCAGCTTGAGTCAGGAGGGGTGGGAGACCCAGTACTTC. Amino acids: CASSLSQEGWETQYF.

The CDR3 coding sequence is TGTGCCAGTAGCCTCGACAGGGCAACTAATGAAAAACTGTTTTTT. This encodes CASSLDRATNEKLFF. The chain employs TRBV19 and TRBJ1-4, with 7 bases lining up with TRBD1. J gave up 0 bases and V 6 bases, and 4 bases lay outside the gene matches. The CDR3 sequence is 15 residues long. Germline loops: CDR1 LNHDA, CDR2 SQIVND (reference sequence).

The chain uses TRBV30 and TRBJ2-1; a possible D gene is TRBD1 (6 bases). The CDR3 is made up of 13 amino acids. From germline, CDR1 is GTSNPN and CDR2 SVGIG (reference sequence). V was shortened by 4 bases and J by 8 bases, with 15 bases between the two germline ends. This CDR3 is CAWNPEQGYEQFF. CDR3 nucleotide sequence: TGTGCCTGGAACCCCGAACAGGGTTATGAGCAGTTCTTC.

V usage is TRBV10-3 and J usage is TRBJ1-5, with TRBD1 matching 7 bases. Unmatched junction bases numbered 14, after V lost 11 bases and J lost 7 bases. The CDR3 has 14 amino acids. Per germline, CDR1 ENHRY and CDR2 SYGVKD. Here the CDR3 reads CAADSGGGRQPQHF. In DNA, the CDR3 is TGTGCCGCCGATTCAGGAGGGGGCAGGCAGCCCCAGCATTTT.

This clone was seen only once. V is TRBV11-2 and J is TRBJ2-5; 13 bases align to TRBD2. After removal of 5 bases from V and 0 bases from J, the junction contained 6 bases not matched to a gene. The CDR3 has 17 residues. Germline assignment: CDR1 SGHAT and CDR2 FQNNGV. In nucleotides, the CDR3 is TGTGCCAGCAGCCGAGGACTAGCGGGGGCCTACCAAGAGACCCAGTACTTC. Amino acid sequence: CASSRGLAGAYQETQYF.

J is TRBJ1-1 and V is TRBV7-2; 8 bases fit TRBD1. This CDR3 is 17 amino acids long. After removal of 5 bases from V and 0 bases from J, the junction contained 11 bases not matched to a gene. Per the germline V gene, CDR1 is SGHTA and CDR2 is FQGNSA. Written as DNA, the CDR3 is TGTGCCAGCAGCCGCAGGGGGCGGCTTTCCCTGAACACTGAAGCTTTCTTT. It translates to CASSRRGRLSLNTEAFF. The full variable domain, with the rest looked up from reference TRBV7-2 and TRBJ1-1, is GAGVSQSPSNKVTEKGKDVELRCDPISGHTALYWYRQSLGQGLEFLIYFQGNSAPDKSGLPSDRFSAERTGGSVSTLTIQRTQQEDSAVYLCASSRRGRLSLNTEAFFGQGTRLTVV.

On this clone: One junction end disagrees with the germline gene, perhaps due to a read error. This chain connects TRBV6-1 to TRBJ1-4, with D maybe TRBD1 (6 bases). The length of the CDR3 is 13 residues. CDR1 is MNHNS and CDR2 is SASEGT in the germline V gene. CDR3 sequence reads: CASREGTTQKLFF. CDR3 nucleotides: TGTGCCAGCAGAGAAGGGACAACACAGAAGCTGTTTTTT.

The chain employs TRBV19 and TRBJ2-5; 11 bases match TRBD1. The CDR3 loop spans 15 amino acids. J was trimmed by 6 bases and V by 4 bases; bases with no gene match: 7. CDR1 is LNHDA, CDR2 SQIVND, per germline (reference sequence). The CDR3 reads CASSTPGQGAKTQYF. As DNA, the CDR3 is TGTGCCAGTAGTACCCCCGGACAGGGGGCGAAGACCCAGTACTTC.

The chain couples TRBV7-9 to TRBJ1-1, with TRBD1 matching over 9 bases. Germline CDR1 and CDR2: SEHNR and FQNEAQ (reference sequence). The CDR3 runs to 16 residues. V lost 6 bases and J lost 1; bases outside the gene matches: 9. The CDR3 loop is CASRAGGQGPNTEAFF. Here the CDR3 DNA reads TGTGCCAGCAGAGCTGGGGGACAGGGCCCGAACACTGAAGCTTTCTTT.

The J gene is TRBJ2-2, the V gene TRBV5-6; 7 bases fit TRBD2. Germline V gives CDR1 SGHDT, CDR2 YYEEEE. J lost 0 bases, V lost 4 bases, and 6 bases had no gene match. This CDR3 contains 16 residues. In DNA, the CDR3 is TGTGCCAGCAGCAAGGGACTATATTCGAACACCGGGGAGCTGTTTTTT. Amino acids: CASSKGLYSNTGELFF.

The genes are TRBV7-3 and TRBJ1-1; the match to TRBD1 covers 7 bases. Unmatched junction bases numbered 7, after V lost 2 bases and J lost 1 base. From germline, CDR1 is SGHTA and CDR2 FQGTGA. This CDR3 has 16 residues. The CDR3 reads CASSLGAGGANTEAFF. DNA of the CDR3: TGTGCCAGCAGCTTAGGGGCAGGGGGTGCGAACACTGAAGCTTTCTTT.

The CDR3: CASSLVGARNEQYF. CDR3 sequence (DNA): TGTGCCAGCAGCTTGGTAGGGGCACGGAACGAGCAGTACTTC. The genes are TRBV5-6 and TRBJ2-7, with TRBD1 as a possible D gene (5 bases). Germline V gives CDR1 SGHDT, CDR2 YYEEEE. Deletions cut 0 bases from V and 5 bases from J, with 12 bases between. The CDR3 has 14 residues.

Here the CDR3 DNA reads TGTGCCAGCAGCCAAGGGACTTTGAACACTGAAGCTTTCTTT. This codes for CASSQGTLNTEAFF. The chain is built from TRBV3-1 (or the pseudogene TRBV3-2) and TRBJ1-1; D is undetermined. Germline V CDR1 and CDR2: LGHDT, YNNKEL (reference sequence). The ends were cut back, 1 base at V and 0 bases at J, with 6 bases in the middle. The CDR3 is 14 amino acids.

The chain has TRBV19 and TRBJ2-7; 7 bases are shared with TRBD1. The CDR3 is made up of 15 amino acids. V lost 6 bases to trimming and J lost 2 bases; unmatched junction nucleotides: 10. Germline V lookup: CDR1 LNHDA, CDR2 SQIVND (reference sequence). This CDR3 is CASSIGQAPTYEQYF. DNA of the CDR3: TGTGCCAGTAGCATCGGACAGGCGCCGACCTACGAGCAGTACTTC.

This clone was counted only a few times. The gene calls are TRBV5-4 and TRBJ1-2, with TRBD1 identical over 8 bases. Germline CDR1 is SGHNT and CDR2 is YYREEE (reference sequence). V dropped 0 bases and J dropped 1; count of bases not matched to a gene: 8. The CDR3 runs 17 residues. The DNA for the CDR3 is TGTGCCAGCAGCTTGGAATCAGGGGGCAGCAGTAACTATGGCTACACCTTC. Residues: CASSLESGGSSNYGYTF.

This sequence joins TRBV18 and TRBJ1-2; no firm D call. In germline, CDR1 is KGHSH, CDR2 LQKENI. V was shortened by 0 bases and J by 3 bases, with 8 bases between the two germline ends. The CDR3 spans 14 residues. The DNA for the CDR3 is TGTGCCAGCTCACCACCCGGAGAATACTATGGCTACACCTTC. This sequence encodes CASSPPGEYYGYTF.

The rearrangement links TRBV12-3 or TRBV12-4 to TRBJ2-2, with D unclear. The V end lost 6 bases, the J end lost 4 bases, and 9 bases lay between the germline ends. This CDR3 region has 13 residues. The CDR3 loop is CASSLVPTGELFF. CDR3 DNA: TGTGCCAGCAGCCTAGTGCCCACCGGGGAGCTGTTTTTT.

V and J are TRBV6-1 and TRBJ1-5, with D maybe TRBD1 (5 bases). The CDR3 is 15 residues long. The germline gives CDR1 MNHNS, CDR2 SASEGT. Trimming left V 2 bases short and J 4 bases short, with 12 bases between. The CDR3 is CASSEMFGGNQPQHF. The CDR3, as DNA: TGTGCCAGCAGTGAAATGTTCGGGGGGAATCAGCCCCAGCATTTT.

V gene TRBV3-1 (or the pseudogene TRBV3-2) combines with J gene TRBJ2-5; 7 positions match TRBD2. The trim removed 4 bases at V and 1 base at J, leaving 12 bases unmatched. The CDR3 is made up of 17 amino acids. Germline CDR1 reads LGHDT; CDR2 reads YNNKEL (reference sequence). The CDR3 DNA reads as TGTGCCAGCAGCCCGACCCCGGCTAGCGGATTCCAAGAGACCCAGTACTTC. Its protein product is CASSPTPASGFQETQYF.

V gene TRBV4-1 combines with J gene TRBJ1-4, with 8 nucleotides matching TRBD1. This CDR3 spans 19 amino acids. V was pared by 3 bases and J by 0 bases, with 12 bases of the junction left unmatched. Germline values: CDR1 MGHRA, CDR2 YSYEKL. In DNA form, the CDR3 reads TGCGCCAGCAGCCACCAAGGGGGACAGGACTTTGCAACTAATGAAAAACTGTTTTTT. It translates to CASSHQGGQDFATNEKLFF.

The chain couples TRBV7-9 to TRBJ1-3, with D tentatively TRBD1 (5 bases). The CDR3 runs 13 residues. Trimming removed 3 bases at V and 6 bases at J, with 9 bases between. CDR1 and CDR2 from the germline V gene are SEHNR and FQNEAQ (reference sequence). This CDR3 reads CASSLSQENTIYF. The CDR3 nucleotides read TGTGCCAGCAGCTTGTCACAGGAAAACACCATATATTTT.

This clone was counted a few times. The V call is TRBV6-6, the J call TRBJ2-5; weak D call: TRBD2 (5 bases). Germline CDR1 is MNHNY and CDR2 is SVGAGI (reference sequence). The CDR3 totals 15 residues. The ends were cut back, 0 bases at V and 7 bases at J, with 15 bases in the middle. CDR3 sequence (DNA): TGTGCCAGCAGTTACTCGAGGGCCGAGTTTGCGACCCAGTACTTC. Translated, it gives CASSYSRAEFATQYF.

As to this clone: A read error may produce the germline difference seen at one junction end. The chain recombines TRBV7-7 with TRBJ2-5; 7 positions match TRBD1. This CDR3 comprises 15 residues. The V gene's germline CDR1 is SSHAT and CDR2 FNYEAQ (reference sequence). CDR3 sequence: CASSLSQGPQETQYF. As DNA, the CDR3 is TGTGCTAGCAGCTTATCACAGGGGCCCCAAGAGACCCAGTACTTC.

This chain uses TRBV6-5 with TRBJ2-7; a weak D match, TRBD1 (6 bases). This CDR3 spans 13 amino acids. Germline values: CDR1 MNHEY, CDR2 SVGAGI. Trimming stripped 6 bases from V and 3 bases from J, with 12 bases between. Written as DNA, the CDR3 is TGTGCCAGCAGCCCAGGGGTGGGCTACGAGCAGTACGTC. This codes for CASSPGVGYEQYV.

The chain joins TRBV6-6 to TRBJ2-3; D call uncertain. The CDR3 extends over 14 amino acids. Germline V lookup: CDR1 MNHNY, CDR2 SVGAGI (reference sequence). Trimming removed 7 bases at V and 0 bases at J, with 11 bases between. For the CDR3, the DNA is TGTGCCAGCACCTACTCCCTTAGCACAGATACGCAGTATTTT. Translated: CASTYSLSTDTQYF.

V is TRBV6-5 and J is TRBJ2-7; 7 positions match TRBD1. Per germline, CDR1 MNHEY and CDR2 SVGAGI. This CDR3 has 14 residues. The V and J ends lost 7 bases and 2 bases, in that order; junction bases with no gene match: 8. In DNA form, the CDR3 reads TGTGCCAGCAAGCAGGACAGGACGACCTACGAGCAGTACGTC. Its translation: CASKQDRTTYEQYV.

This clone was observed a few times. V and J are TRBV6-5 and TRBJ1-3; 9 positions agree with TRBD1. Per the germline V gene, CDR1 is MNHEY and CDR2 is SVGAGI. V lost 6 bases and J lost 12; bases outside the gene matches: 6. The CDR3 extends over 12 amino acids. This CDR3 is CASSPRDRVIYF. DNA of the CDR3: TGTGCCAGCAGCCCCCGGGACAGGGTCATATATTTT.